This TCR beta chain was sequenced during a study of T cell changes during pregnancy in multiple sclerosis. Profiled with immunoSEQ multiplex PCR; TCRdb holds only in-frame clones, not every one. The sample holds about 75,000 clones, about 89% seen once. From germline, CDR1 is MNHNY and CDR2 SVGAGI (reference sequence). Between the trimmed V and J ends, which lost 6 bases and 5 bases, there was a span of 22 bases. The CDR3 is made up of 16 amino acids. The J gene is TRBJ1-2, the V gene TRBV6-6; D remains unclear. The material sequenced was CD4+ T cells from peripheral blood mononuclear cells, taken before pregnancy. The clonotype comes from a female donor with multiple sclerosis, enrolled in a pregnancy study. DNA of the CDR3: TGTGCCAGCAGACTAGGAGCCGACGCTACATTTTATGGCTACACCTTC. This encodes CASRLGADATFYGYTF.